This TCR beta chain was sequenced during a study of precursors of human CD4 cytotoxic T cells (dated by TCRdb to about 2018). As for the study more broadly: In total, CD4+ memory subsets from 12 to 15 donors went into the bulk TCR-seq analysis. Sequences for both the TCRalpha and TCRbeta chains came out of the TCR-seq analysis of 11 to 15 donors (table S7).

Sequencing instrument: Illumina MiSeq. The original methods were these. To quantify repertoire diversity, the Shannon-Wiener index was calculated using VDJtools. A TCRbeta clonotype was considered expanded if its clonotype frequency was 3 or more. Starting from the raw public reads, TCRdb applied fastp trimming at Q25, assembled clones with MiXCR and retained in-frame beta chains. Here each entry gathers all rows of one CDR3 protein and keeps the most common genes and DNA. Clone size and V and J calls follow TCRdb, not the original study. This sample lists 450 to 650 distinct CDR3 sequences; more than 12% were detected once. Roughly an eighth of the sample lies in the top ten. To test whether a precursor-effector relationship exists among CD4 cytotoxic T cells, bulk UMI-based TCR sequencing was run on four sorted CD4+ memory subsets: TCM, TEM, IL-7Rhigh TEMRA, and IL-7R- TEMRA. Cells were obtained from peripheral blood mononuclear cells isolated from human blood.

The junction shows trimming of 5 bases on V and 3 bases on J, plus 4 bases between the germline ends. CDR1 and CDR2 are drawn from the germline V gene: SGHAT, FQNNGV. Its CDR3 holds 11 amino acids, cysteine through phenylalanine. CDR3 DNA only is kept here, 33 bases in frame from base 1. Of note for this clonotype: Its antigen is unknown. Base qualities were left out, and no much larger clone turns up one base away.

Points the paper makes about the study in general: Only 13 of the 14 donors were included in some of the bulk TCR-seq comparisons, which suggests that not every subset was available for every donor. Compared with TCM and TEM subsets, the IL-7Rhigh and IL-7R- TEMRA subsets had more restricted TCR repertoires, with lower diversity and more expanded clonotypes. The limitation that the direction of differentiation between precursor and effector cells cannot be definitively established by a human observational design was noted by the authors. Expanded effector clonotypes made up a larger fraction of IL-7Rhigh TEMRA clonotypes than of TEM or TCM clonotypes.

Recombination joined TRBV11-2 with TRBJ2-5; no D gene can be assigned with confidence. This receptor was obtained from a human donor in good health. What was sequenced was memory CD4+ T cells from blood (PBMCs). The CDR3 region: CASSVKETQYF. The bases read TGTGCCAGCAGCGTCAAAGAGACCCAGTACTTC.